Following are 13 T cell receptor beta chains from one sample sequenced in a study of cytomegalovirus exposure and HLA in healthy donors. Primers included in the PCR were 60 Vbeta and 13 Jbeta primers. Assay: immunoSEQ multiplex PCR; the TCRdb copy retains only in-frame clones and omits some. Among around 190,000 clones, around four fifths were seen once, and the ten largest hold under 2%. Material: PBMCs. All receptors derive from a man in his forties in good health and CMV-seropositive.

The rearrangement links TRBV9 to TRBJ2-7; TRBD1 aligns across 7 bases. The CDR3 has 15 residues. CDR1 and CDR2 (germline): SGDLS, YYNGEE. V shed 0 bases and J 0 bases; nucleotides not matched to a gene: 3. The CDR3 region has the DNA TGTGCCAGCAGCGTAGAACAGGGGAGCTCCTACGAGCAGTACTTC. Translation gives CASSVEQGSSYEQYF.

This clone has only one observation. This chain joins TRBV27 and TRBJ1-4, with TRBD1 matching 7 bases. Unmatched junction bases numbered 8, after V lost 3 bases and J lost 7 bases. Per the germline V gene, CDR1 is MNHEY and CDR2 is SMNVEV (reference sequence). The CDR3 totals 15 residues. CDR3 nucleotides: TGTGCCAGCAGTTTTTGGCCAGGGGGTGGTGAAAAACTGTTTTTT. This gives the protein CASSFWPGGGEKLFF.

CDR3 loop: CASSYSPGGKTEAFF. The CDR3 bases are TGTGCCAGCAGTTACTCTCCAGGGGGGAAGACTGAAGCTTTCTTT. V usage is TRBV6-6 and J usage is TRBJ1-1; TRBD1 matches at 7 bases. The CDR3 has 15 residues. Germline V gene data show CDR1 as MNHNY and CDR2 as SVGAGI (reference sequence). The J segment lost 5 bases and the V segment lost 0 bases, leaving 6 bases of the junction unmatched.

V usage is TRBV5-5 and J usage is TRBJ1-1, with TRBD1 as a possible D gene (6 bases). Germline V gene data show CDR1 as SGHKS and CDR2 as YYEKEE (reference sequence). The CDR3 totals 15 residues. Trimming took off 0 bases at V and 1 base at J, with 10 bases between the two ends. The CDR3 DNA is TGTGCCAGCAGCTTGGAAGGACAGAAGAACACTGAAGCTTTCTTT. Residues: CASSLEGQKNTEAFF.

V is TRBV7-2 and J is TRBJ2-7, with 9 bases aligning to TRBD1. V lost 5 bases to trimming and J lost 6 bases; unmatched junction nucleotides: 8. Germline CDR1 is SGHTA and CDR2 is FQGNSA. This CDR3 is 14 amino acids long. In nucleotides, the CDR3 is TGTGCCAGCAGCCTCCTCGGACAGGGGCGCGAGCAGTACTTC. This encodes CASSLLGQGREQYF. The whole variable domain, remainder taken from reference TRBV7-2 and TRBJ2-7, is GAGVSQSPSNKVTEKGKDVELRCDPISGHTALYWYRQSLGQGLEFLIYFQGNSAPDKSGLPSDRFSAERTGGSVSTLTIQRTQQEDSAVYLCASSLLGQGREQYFGPGTRLTVT.

The V gene is TRBV7-9, the J gene TRBJ2-7; 11 bases fit TRBD1. The CDR3 has 13 residues. CDR1 is SEHNR, CDR2 FQNEAQ, per germline (reference sequence). Unmatched junction bases numbered 2, after V lost 5 bases and J lost 5 bases. The CDR3 nucleotides are TGTGCCAGCAGCCGGGGACAGGGGGACGAGCAGTACTTC. Its translation: CASSRGQGDEQYF.

The V and J genes are TRBV2 and TRBJ1-2; 10 bases fit TRBD1. The CDR3 is 13 residues long. Germline CDR1 reads SNHLY; CDR2 reads FYNNEI. V lost 8 bases, J lost 7 bases, and 7 bases stayed unmatched. The CDR3 loop reads CASSGTGESGYTF. In nucleotides, the CDR3 is TGTGCCAGCTCCGGGACAGGGGAGAGTGGCTACACCTTC.

In this sample, this clone turned up once. The V and J genes are TRBV10-2 and TRBJ2-1, with D possibly matching TRBD1 (5 bases). Trimming pared 9 bases from V and 0 bases from J, leaving 12 bases between. The germline V gene has CDR1 WSHSY and CDR2 SAAADI. CDR3 size: 14 residues. The CDR3 loop reads CASMRQISYNEQFF. The CDR3 DNA follows: TGCGCCAGTATGCGACAGATCTCCTACAATGAGCAGTTCTTC.

The genes are TRBV11-1 and TRBJ2-7; D unresolved. The CDR3 is 15 residues long. Trimming cost V 0 bases and J 2 bases, with 11 bases left between them. CDR1 is SGHAT and CDR2 is FQDESV in the germline V gene (reference sequence). The CDR3 nucleotides are TGTGCCAGCAGCTTAGCGCGGCACGTAGCCTACGAGCAGTACTTC. Residues: CASSLARHVAYEQYF. Supplemented by reference TRBV11-1 and TRBJ2-7, the full variable domain reads EAEVAQSPRYKITEKSQAVAFWCDPISGHATLYWYRQILGQGPELLVQFQDESVVDDSQLPKDRFSAERLKGVDSTLKIQPAELGDSAMYLCASSLARHVAYEQYFGPGTRLTVT.

The chain uses TRBV5-6 and TRBJ1-2; 7 bases align to TRBD1. This CDR3 region has 16 residues. Losses at the gene ends were 1 base for V and 5 bases for J; bases not matched to a gene: 11. The germline CDR1 and CDR2 sequences are SGHDT and YYEEEE. CDR3 protein: CASSLSRGTVRYGYTF. Here the CDR3 DNA reads TGTGCCAGCAGCTTGTCGAGGGGGACAGTTCGGTATGGCTACACCTTC.

This chain connects TRBV6-6 to TRBJ2-3, with D hard to call. V was trimmed by 5 bases and J by 6 bases, leaving 12 bases between them. The CDR3 loop spans 13 amino acids. The germline CDR1 and CDR2 sequences are MNHNY and SVGAGI (reference sequence). DNA for the CDR3: TGTGCCAGCAGTCCCCTTCGAGCGGATACGCAGTATTTT. This codes for CASSPLRADTQYF.

This clone was observed once. The V call is TRBV27, the J call TRBJ2-1; 9 positions match TRBD1. The CDR3 is 17 residues long. Germline V CDR1 and CDR2: MNHEY, SMNVEV (reference sequence). The ends lost 4 bases at V and 3 bases at J; junction bases unmatched: 10. The CDR3 DNA follows: TGTGCCAGCAGTTCAATACTCACAGGGGGCCGCTACAATGAGCAGTTCTTC. Translated: CASSSILTGGRYNEQFF.

The rearrangement uses TRBV5-1 and TRBJ2-3; 9 bases align to TRBD2. The V gene end was trimmed by 3 bases and the J gene end by 1 base; junction bases not matched to a gene: 6. The CDR3 covers 16 residues. Germline values: CDR1 SGHRS, CDR2 YFSETQ. The CDR3 region has the DNA TGCGCCAGCAGCTCTGGACTAGCGAGAGGCACAGATACGCAGTATTTT. Encoded protein: CASSSGLARGTDTQYF.